This section outlines one TCR beta chain sequence together with its context. Antigen: not known. The data were taken from a study of T cell responses to AZD1222 COVID-19 vaccine. Study in general: Pooled together were second doses at about 4 or about 12 weeks. Whole-study findings and limits: Vaccine-related CD4 TCRs covered spike, predominating at 160-218 and 743-854. Among those given AZD1222, only six were seropositive at baseline.

The CDR3 contains 14 residues. V shed 0 bases and J shed 2 bases, with 5 bases lying between them. Germline values: CDR1 SGDLS, CDR2 YYNGEE. TCRdb's table, derived via immunoSEQ multiplex PCR, lists solely in-frame clones and lacks some. The data hold over 150,000 clones, with over 75% observed a single time. The material was peripheral blood, obtained on day 0 of AZD1222 vaccination. The V gene is TRBV9, the J gene TRBJ1-4, with D possibly being TRBD1 (5 bases). The sequence came from an adult in good health. The CDR3 protein is CASSVAGTNEKLFF. The CDR3 DNA sequence: TGTGCCAGCAGCGTAGCAGGGACTAATGAAAAACTGTTTTTT.